The clone carrying this T cell receptor beta chain was observed a few times. V lost 0 bases and J lost 3, with 10 bases in between. Germline loops: CDR1 SGHDT, CDR2 YYEEEE. The CDR3 loop spans 15 amino acids. TCRdb independently ran MiXCR on the 5' RACE reads; one entry per CDR3 protein. The sample consists of just over 350,000 distinct CDR3 sequences, approximately 22% of them appearing once. The record originates from a study of CD8 T cells in ankylosing spondylitis. This receptor was obtained from a male donor with ankylosing spondylitis or in good health (not recorded which). The specimen sequenced was blood, either unsorted or a sorted T cell fraction (not recorded which). This chain links TRBV5-6 with TRBJ2-4; D not resolved. For the CDR3, the DNA is TGTGCCAGCAGCTTGGGGGATGTGGGCAAAAACATTCAGTACTTC. This translates into CASSLGDVGKNIQYF.